The 27 T cell receptor beta chains listed next were all sequenced from one sample in a study of early stage breast cancer tumors (TCRdb year 2017). The library was made by the immunoSEQ multiplex PCR assay. The clones in this table, taken by TCRdb from immuneACCESS, are in-frame only. Not every clone is retained; where verified, under half of the shortfall comes from an unresolved V gene, and the cause of the rest is unknown. The sample contains about 19,000 clones, around 80% of them found a single time. Clones ranked in the top ten supply under 2% of the sample. Sequenced input: blood. Receptor source: a person in their 70s with breast cancer.

The rearrangement links TRBV29-1 to TRBJ1-2, with 8 bases lining up with TRBD1. The germline gives CDR1 SQVTM, CDR2 ANQGSEA. Unmatched junction bases numbered 7, after V lost 6 bases and J lost 4 bases. This CDR3 spans 13 amino acids. The CDR3 DNA reads TGCAGCGTGGACAGGGAGGCAGCCTATGGCTACACCTTC. As protein: CSVDREAAYGYTF.

The chain links TRBV7-9 to TRBJ2-1; 9 bases agree with TRBD2. Germline assignment: CDR1 SEHNR and CDR2 FQNEAQ (reference sequence). The V and J ends lost 5 bases and 5 bases, in that order; junction bases with no gene match: 7. CDR3 length: 15 amino acids. CDR3 coding DNA: TGTGCCAGCAGCCCCCCGGGACTAGCCGACAATGAGCAGTTCTTC. Amino acid sequence: CASSPPGLADNEQFF.

This clone is a singleton in its sample. The rearrangement joins TRBV7-8 to TRBJ2-2; 7 nucleotides line up with TRBD2. The CDR3 contains 16 residues. CDR1 and CDR2 from the germline V gene are SGHVS and FQNEAQ. V was pared by 5 bases and J by 4 bases, with 10 bases of the junction left unmatched. CDR3 residues: CASSPFTGGGTGELFF. In DNA, the CDR3 is TGTGCCAGCAGCCCCTTTACGGGCGGGGGCACCGGGGAGCTGTTTTTT.

The chain links TRBV9 to TRBJ2-7; 10 positions match TRBD1. The CDR3 totals 14 residues. CDR1 SGDLS and CDR2 YYNGEE come from the germline V gene. Trimming cost V 4 bases and J 4 bases; bases outside gene matches: 5. CDR3 region: CASSPSGQGYEQYF. The CDR3 DNA reads TGTGCCAGCAGCCCCTCGGGACAGGGGTACGAGCAGTACTTC. Filled out from reference TRBV9 and TRBJ2-7, the complete variable domain reads DSGVTQTPKHLITATGQRVTLRCSPRSGDLSVYWYQQSLDQGLQFLIQYYNGEERAKGNILERFSAQQFPDLHSELNLSSLELGDSALYFCASSPSGQGYEQYFGPGTRLTVT.

The CDR3 nucleotides read TGTGCCAGCAGCTCATATCTAGCGGGGGGTGTTCTTGAGCAGTTCTTC. Translated, it gives CASSSYLAGGVLEQFF. V usage is TRBV5-6 and J usage is TRBJ2-1; 11 bases are a match to TRBD2. The CDR3 has 16 residues. The germline CDR1 and CDR2 sequences are SGHDT and YYEEEE. The ends lost 3 bases at V and 9 bases at J; junction bases unmatched: 11.

The V gene is TRBV5-1, the J gene TRBJ1-3; the D gene is possibly TRBD1 (5 bases). Trimming removed 4 bases from V and 1 base from J, with 12 bases in between. The CDR3 sequence is 15 residues long. CDR1 is SGHRS and CDR2 is YFSETQ in the germline V gene. The CDR3 bases are TGCGCCAGCAGCCCCGGGGGGTCTTCTGGAAACACCATATATTTT. It codes for CASSPGGSSGNTIYF.

CDR3 in amino acids: CASSVAYSGNTIYF. Here the CDR3 DNA reads TGTGCCAGCAGCGTAGCTTATTCTGGAAACACCATATATTTT. V and J are TRBV9 and TRBJ1-3, with D unclear. The CDR3 totals 14 residues. The V end was cut by 0 bases, the J end by 1 base, with 5 bases between. The germline gives CDR1 SGDLS, CDR2 YYNGEE.

The sample holds a few counts of this clone. The V and J genes are TRBV19 and TRBJ1-6; 7 bases fit TRBD1. The CDR3 is made up of 15 amino acids. From germline, CDR1 is LNHDA and CDR2 SQIVND (reference sequence). V shed 5 bases and J 10 bases; nucleotides not matched to a gene: 11. In DNA, the CDR3 is TGTGCCAGTAGTCCACTGGAGGGGGCAGGGTCACCCCTCCACTTT. Encoded protein: CASSPLEGAGSPLHF. Looking up the rest from reference TRBV19 and TRBJ1-6 gives the full variable domain: DGGITQSPKYLFRKEGQNVTLSCEQNLNHDAMYWYRQDPGQGLRLIYYSQIVNDFQKGDIAEGYSVSREKKESFPLTVTSAQKNPTAFYLCASSPLEGAGSPLHFGNGTRLTVT.

This chain uses TRBV6-1 with TRBJ2-5; TRBD2 matches at 10 bases. The J call could be wrong; TRBJ2-7 is a better fit for the DNA end. The CDR3 covers 14 residues. CDR1 is MNHNS, CDR2 SASEGT, per germline. The CDR3 reads CASNLSGGRYEQYF. The CDR3 DNA is TGTGCCAGCAACCTTAGCGGGGGGAGGTACGAGCAGTACTTC.

The chain carries TRBV7-9 and TRBJ2-5; no firm D call. CDR3 length equals 13 residues. Germline V CDR1 and CDR2: SEHNR, FQNEAQ (reference sequence). Trimming removed 1 base at V and 1 base at J, with 4 bases between. The CDR3 loop reads CASSLGAQETQYF. Here the CDR3 DNA reads TGTGCCAGCAGCTTAGGGGCCCAAGAGACCCAGTACTTC.

The genes are TRBV11-2 and TRBJ2-4, with 15 bases identical to TRBD2. The germline V gene encodes CDR1 SGHAT and CDR2 FQNNGV. This CDR3 region has 19 residues. Trimming at V came to 0 bases and at J to 6 bases, leaving 9 bases not matched to a gene. The DNA for the CDR3 is TGTGCCAGCAGCTTAGACTTCGGGACTAGCGGGGGGCTGGGAAACATTCAGTACTTC. Protein product: CASSLDFGTSGGLGNIQYF.

This clone was seen a handful of times. The rearrangement joins TRBV5-1 to TRBJ1-4, with 7 bases that match TRBD1. The CDR3 runs 15 residues. V was clipped by 4 bases and J by 5 bases; unmatched bases: 8. The V gene's germline CDR1 is SGHRS and CDR2 YFSETQ. The CDR3 coding sequence is TGCGCCAGCAGCACCACCGGGACAGCAAATGAAAAACTGTTTTTT. As protein: CASSTTGTANEKLFF.

This rearrangement joins TRBV5-1 to TRBJ1-4; 7 bases fit TRBD1. Germline-derived CDR1 and CDR2 are SGHRS and YFSETQ. V shed 6 bases, J shed 1 base, and the junction held 9 bases outside the gene matches. This CDR3 is built from 16 residues. The CDR3 nucleotides are TGCGCCAGCACCTCAGGGGGAGTGGTAACTAATGAAAAACTGTTTTTT. Translation gives CASTSGGVVTNEKLFF.

The chain joins TRBV6-4 to TRBJ2-1; 8 bases line up with TRBD2. CDR3 size: 15 residues. Germline trimming cut 4 bases from V and 2 bases from J; bases unmatched to any gene: 4. The germline gives CDR1 MRHNA, CDR2 SNTAGT. The CDR3 DNA sequence: TGTGCCAGCAGTGTCGGGGGGGGGCCCTACAATGAGCAGTTCTTC. As protein: CASSVGGGPYNEQFF.

The CDR3 region has the DNA TGTGCCAGCAGGCAGGGGGTTGAGGGCTACACCTTC. This sequence encodes CASRQGVEGYTF. V usage is TRBV28 and J usage is TRBJ1-2; 7 bases are a match to TRBD1. J lost 8 bases, V lost 6 bases, and 6 bases had no gene match. CDR3 size: 12 residues. CDR1 is MDHEN and CDR2 is SYDVKM in the germline V gene.

The CDR3 loop reads CASSQRGQGVNTIYF. In nucleotides, the CDR3 is TGCGCCAGCAGCCAAAGGGGACAGGGGGTAAACACCATATATTTT. The chain has TRBV4-1 and TRBJ1-3; TRBD1 matches 11 bases. V lost 2 bases and J lost 6; bases outside the gene matches: 3. The germline V gene encodes CDR1 MGHRA and CDR2 YSYEKL. The CDR3 has 15 amino acids.

The chain links TRBV30 to TRBJ2-2; unclear D gene. The V and J ends lost 0 bases and 7 bases respectively, with 9 bases between them. The CDR3 runs 13 residues. Per the germline V gene, CDR1 is GTSNPN and CDR2 is SVGIG (reference sequence). This CDR3 reads CAWSVRRGGELFF. CDR3 bases: TGTGCCTGGAGTGTACGTCGAGGCGGGGAGCTGTTTTTT.

As to this clone: The same CDR3 can be traced to other DNA sequences in this sample. The rearrangement links TRBV4-3 to TRBJ2-1; the match to TRBD2 covers 8 bases. The CDR3 totals 15 residues. From germline, CDR1 is LGHNA and CDR2 YSLEER. After removal of 3 bases from V and 4 bases from J, the junction contained 5 bases not matched to a gene. The CDR3 DNA is TGCGCCAGCAGCCAGGGGGTAGCGGGGTACAATGAGCAGTTCTTC. It is translated as CASSQGVAGYNEQFF.

V is TRBV30 and J is TRBJ1-3, with D uncertain. CDR3 size: 15 residues. Germline V gives CDR1 GTSNPN, CDR2 SVGIG (reference sequence). V lost 5 bases and J lost 4, with 18 bases in between. The DNA for the CDR3 is TGTGCCTGGGAGAAGGGAGGTCGATCCGGAAACACCATATATTTT. Translation gives CAWEKGGRSGNTIYF.

The chain carries TRBV2 and TRBJ2-5, with 7 bases matching TRBD1. V gave up 5 bases and J gave up 3 bases; unmatched junction bases: 3. Germline CDR1 is SNHLY and CDR2 is FYNNEI. The CDR3 contains 13 residues. CDR3 amino acids: CASSRGREETQYF. The CDR3 nucleotides are TGTGCCAGCAGTAGGGGGCGGGAAGAGACCCAGTACTTC. Full variable domain (missing parts from reference TRBV2 and TRBJ2-5): EPEVTQTPSHQVTQMGQEVILRCVPISNHLYFYWYRQILGQKVEFLVSFYNNEISEKSEIFDDQFSVERPDGSNFTLKIRSTKLEDSAMYFCASSRGREETQYFGPGTRLLVL.

V gene TRBV7-6 combines with J gene TRBJ1-1; 8 bases are shared with TRBD1. In germline, CDR1 is SGHVS, CDR2 FNYEAQ. Germline trimming cut 5 bases from V and 6 bases from J; bases unmatched to any gene: 8. CDR3 length: 14 residues. CDR3 loop: CASSLDPGGSEAFF. CDR3 bases: TGTGCCAGCAGCCTCGATCCAGGGGGCTCTGAAGCTTTCTTT.

The chain combines TRBV2 with TRBJ2-5; TRBD2 matches 15 bases. The germline V gene encodes CDR1 SNHLY and CDR2 FYNNEI. CDR3 size: 17 residues. The V segment lost 4 bases and the J segment 4 bases; nucleotides outside the gene matches: 7. The CDR3 loop is CASSGVGLAGGRETQYF. The CDR3 DNA reads TGTGCCAGCAGTGGCGTCGGACTAGCGGGGGGGAGAGAGACCCAGTACTTC.

The V call is TRBV5-1, the J call TRBJ2-7, with D maybe TRBD2 (5 bases). The CDR3 loop spans 12 amino acids. CDR1 and CDR2 from the germline V gene are SGHRS and YFSETQ. With 5 bases removed from V and 0 bases from J, the gap between germline ends came to 6 bases. Here the CDR3 reads CASSRDSYEQYF. The DNA for the CDR3 is TGCGCCAGCAGTCGGGACTCCTACGAGCAGTACTTC. Combining the CDR3 with reference TRBV5-1 and TRBJ2-7 gives the whole variable domain KAGVTQTPRYLIKTRGQQVTLSCSPISGHRSVSWYQQTPGQGLQFLFEYFSETQRNKGNFPGRFSGRQFSNSRSEMNVSTLELGDSALYLCASSRDSYEQYFGPGTRLTVT.

The table lists this clone with a few counts. The gene calls are TRBV5-4 and TRBJ1-4; D is uncertain. V was cut by 3 bases and J by 0 bases, with 9 bases left in between. CDR1 and CDR2 (germline): SGHNT, YYREEE (reference sequence). The CDR3 length is 15 residues. The CDR3 spells CASSSNIATNEKLFF. The CDR3 DNA reads TGTGCCAGCAGCTCCAACATTGCAACTAATGAAAAACTGTTTTTT.

This clone was seen a handful of times. J is TRBJ1-5 and V is TRBV5-8; unclear D gene. This CDR3 region has 13 residues. Deletions cut 6 bases from V and 7 bases from J, with 14 bases between. Germline V gives CDR1 SGHTS, CDR2 YDEGEE. CDR3 DNA sequence: TGTGCCAGCACCACTGAGTGGTTCCAGCCCCAGCATTTT. This codes for CASTTEWFQPQHF.

In DNA form, the CDR3 reads TGTGCCAGCAGCCTTAGCGGGGGAAAACAAGAGACCCAGTACTTC. This encodes CASSLSGGKQETQYF. The chain combines TRBV7-3 with TRBJ2-5, with TRBD2 matching over 9 bases. The junction had 6 bases not matched to a gene; V was cut back by 5 bases and J by 2 bases. The CDR3 has 15 amino acids. The V gene's germline CDR1 is SGHTA and CDR2 FQGTGA.

The rearrangement uses TRBV2 and TRBJ2-7, with 10 nucleotides matching TRBD1. CDR1 SNHLY and CDR2 FYNNEI come from the germline V gene. The CDR3 sequence is 16 residues long. After removal of 1 base from V and 7 bases from J, the junction contained 10 bases not matched to a gene. In nucleotides, the CDR3 is TGTGCCAGCAGTGAAGTAACCGGGACAGGGGATGGAGAGCAGTACTTC. It is translated as CASSEVTGTGDGEQYF.